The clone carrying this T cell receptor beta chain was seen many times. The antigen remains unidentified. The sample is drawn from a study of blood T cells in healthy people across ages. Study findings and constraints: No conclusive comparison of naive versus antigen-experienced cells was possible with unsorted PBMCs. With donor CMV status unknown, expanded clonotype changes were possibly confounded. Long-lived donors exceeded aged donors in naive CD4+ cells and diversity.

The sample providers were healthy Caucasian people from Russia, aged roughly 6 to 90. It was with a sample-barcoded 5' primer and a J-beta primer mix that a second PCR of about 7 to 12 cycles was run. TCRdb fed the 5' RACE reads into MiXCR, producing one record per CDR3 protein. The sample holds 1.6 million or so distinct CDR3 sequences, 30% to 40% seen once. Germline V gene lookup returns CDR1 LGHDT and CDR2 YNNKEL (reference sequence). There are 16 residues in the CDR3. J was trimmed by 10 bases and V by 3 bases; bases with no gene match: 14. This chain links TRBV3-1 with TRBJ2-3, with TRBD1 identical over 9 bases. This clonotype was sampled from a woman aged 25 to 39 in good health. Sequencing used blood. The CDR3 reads CASSHVDRGTRGAQYF. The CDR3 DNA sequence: TGTGCCAGCAGCCACGTTGACAGGGGGACCCGGGGGGCGCAGTATTTT.